This T cell receptor (beta chain) was sequenced during a study of cytomegalovirus exposure and HLA in healthy donors (TCRdb year 2017). For the study in its entirety: An earlier analysis of 587 of the donors reported about 280 Gb of sequence data and 117 million unique TCR beta sequences obtained from around 180 million T cells. Rather than using new phenotypic data, the later analysis identified candidate immune exposures from TCR beta sequences and from how often those sequences occurred across donors. Five DR-DQ haplotypes were treated as single units for association and clustering because of strong linkage in the cohort. Typing coverage differed by locus: A, B, C, DRB1 and DQB1 were typed in about 629-640 donors, DQA1 in about 510, DPA1 in 606, and DPB1 in just under 490. A later analysis re-examined previously published TCR beta repertoires from 500 to 700 donors and added high-resolution HLA genotyping to investigate patterns of TCR occurrence. On average, around 240,000 unique TCR beta nucleotide sequences were sequenced per donor among roughly 430 genotyped donors of the cohort, with around 19% of those sequences being non-productive. Donor age, sex, ethnicity and CMV serostatus were compiled together with the repertoire data. To predict cytomegalovirus infection status, the study brought together high-throughput TCR immunosequencing, statistical association of individual TCRs with disease status, and machine learning. A later genetic analysis took genome-wide SNP genotypes for about 55% of the roughly 670 donors and used that subset as a discovery cohort. The study aimed to test whether signatures of past pathogen exposure could be identified by cataloging public T cell receptors. Both class I and class II loci were covered by HLA typing, at four-digit resolution. A separate validation cohort of more than 100 different subjects was used in addition to the approximately 700-subject first cohort. An earlier analysis of several hundred of the donors applied high-throughput TCR beta sequencing to assess whether each TCR beta V gene segment acted as functional or pseudogenic. The genetic ancestry cluster associated with self-reported Caucasian donors included 81% of the roughly 400 genotyped donors. All discovery cohort repertoires had been generated on a single sequencing platform. Roughly 300 gigabases of sequencing data and 70 million to 100 million unique TCR sequences made up an early release that covered approximately 620 HLA-typed donors. The T cell repertoires of some 670 subjects were profiled by immunosequencing and related to cytomegalovirus serostatus. The full study reports these points: Cytomegalovirus status was reported to be diagnosed by the classifier with high specificity and sensitivity in both the original and validation cohorts. Correlated functional status among segregating V segments might reflect linkage disequilibrium, but an unknown experimental factor could not be ruled out. In an earlier analysis of 587 of the donors, most TCR beta V segments appeared in productive rearrangements about 90% or about 30% of the time, broadly matching IMGT annotations. Because HLA typing was unavailable for some donors at each locus, only the typed subset was used in association tests. For the cohort, immune exposure information was limited to CMV serostatus. V-gene and J-gene trimming of TCR beta chains was associated with a missense DCLRE1C variant in a later genetic analysis, and the association was replicated in an independent cohort. A few of the identified cytomegalovirus-associated TCR beta chains were confirmed in vitro to be specific for cytomegalovirus antigens. In a later analysis, several top co-occurrence clusters were reported to appear linked to parvovirus B19, influenza, CMV and Epstein-Barr virus. Most TCR sequences were observed very rarely across donors, whereas some public TCRs were present in many individuals. Most CMV-associated TCR beta chains appeared to be HLA-restricted in a later analysis, and the HLA associations seemed to be driven largely by CMV exposure. According to the authors, the approach could potentially be generalized to other disease states and immunological phenotypes. Presence/absence analyses assumed roughly uniform sequencing depth across donors, an assumption that may not hold. Some IMGT-functional V segments, including TRBV6-2 and TRBV6-3, could not be distinguished by the 87-base-pair reads and were therefore excluded. Compared with the approximately 710-donor mean, donors in an Asian-associated ancestry cluster had fewer N-insertions in productive TCRs, according to a later genetic analysis. A further reported finding was that TCR beta sequences accurately predicted the HLA-A and HLA-B alleles for most subjects in the first cohort. About 17 rarely observed V segments, including chromosome 9 orphons, were excluded from the earlier analysis of just under 600 of the donors because counts were too low. At a false discovery rate of 0.05, a later analysis linked about 17,000 TCR beta sequences to specific HLA alleles. Only TCR beta chains were sequenced in this cohort, and the absence of alpha or paired-chain data limited detectable features. The study gave a list of over 150 TCR beta chains associated with cytomegalovirus. A later analysis found that TCR association rates varied across HLA loci, with DRB1 alleles showing the most associated TCRs and HLA-C alleles the fewest. Assigning TCR associations to individual alleles was difficult when HLA alleles, especially DR and DQ, strongly co-occurred. A cluster of highly shared sequence variants was judged likely to be a technical artifact of the sequencing pipeline. A later analysis found that HLA-associated TCR beta chains were more clonally expanded and had lower generation probabilities than equally common non-associated chains.

From its cysteine to its phenylalanine, the CDR3 spans 16 amino acids. The kept DNA is CDR3 alone, 48 bases in frame from the first base. V has 5 bases trimmed and J has 0 bases trimmed; junction bases matching no gene number 8. Looking up the germline V gene yields CDR1 SGHVS and CDR2 FQNEAQ. Library generation was performed with the immunoSEQ multiplex PCR assay. For the multiplex PCR, a mixture combining 60 forward primers for TCR Vbeta segments and 13 reverse primers for TCR Jbeta segments was used. A multiplex PCR assay on genomic DNA amplified the CDR3 region of rearranged TCR beta genes. On the Illumina HiSeq System, the amplified TCR beta libraries were sequenced as 87-base-pair reads. The published analysis was carried out like this. In a later analysis, tens of millions of unique TCR beta chains were counted across the 650 to 750 repertoires, and approximately 9.9 million of these chains were shared by at least two donors. Raw reads were error-corrected and collapsed into unique sequences by a nearest-neighbor algorithm in which closely related sequences were merged to remove PCR and sequencing errors. V, D and J gene segments were assigned by aligning CDR3 sequences to IMGT reference sequences. For a sequence to be retained, a match of at least six nucleotides was required to both a V gene segment and a J gene segment. A rearrangement was called productive if the CDR3 had no stop codons and remained in frame with V and J, and every other rearrangement was called non-productive. CDR3 was defined by IMGT convention, running from the second conserved V-encoded cysteine to the conserved J-encoded phenylalanine. The earlier analysis of 500 to 750 of the donors excluded any sequence lacking an unambiguous match to a single V gene segment. An earlier analysis of 450 to 650 of the donors called V segments functional above 56.7% productive rearrangements and segregating when the between-donor standard deviation exceeded 5%. A statistical classification framework was developed to diagnose cytomegalovirus status using the catalog of TCR beta chain sequences. V and J gene assignment, in a later analysis, came from comparing TCR nucleotide sequences with IMGT/GENE-DB human TR gene sequences. The TCRdist pipeline was used in a later analysis to assign CDR3 sequences and most-parsimonious VDJ recombination scenarios. A later analysis defined each TCR beta chain by its CDR3 amino acid sequence plus V-gene family, and excluded reads lacking a unique V-gene family. In a later analysis, 450 to 600 highly shared, low-generation-probability nucleotide sequences were removed to address suspected cross-contamination and a sequencing artifact. In a later analysis, a clonal expansion index for each public chain was calculated from normalized within-repertoire ranks of inferred template counts. In a later analysis, generation probabilities were computed with a VDJ recombination model fitted to out-of-frame rearrangements, and the resulting probabilities were checked against IGoR. In a later analysis, hypergeometric tests were used to score TCR-TCR, TCR-HLA and TCR-CMV co-occurrence, with a repertoire-size bias correction applied to TCR pairs. False discovery rates were estimated in a later analysis by permuting HLA or CMV assignments 20 times. A later analysis grouped co-occurring TCRs with DBSCAN, adding TCRdist sequence similarity when clustering within HLA-allele-positive subsets. Repertoires with fewer than 30,000 or more than 120,000 public chains were left out of co-occurrence clustering, as were about five repertoires with anomalous nucleotide sharing. TCRdb took this table from immuneACCESS and kept in-frame rearrangements with V and J called. Such tables lack part of the clones; where checked against another copy, unresolved V genes explain under half of the gap, and the rest is unexplained. V and J calls and clone size are those listed in that table; D and trimming were worked out from the DNA. This sample is represented by approximately 95,000 clones; approximately 80% of them were singletons. The ten largest make up 4.1% of the sample.

The cohort comprised 670 or so healthy bone marrow donors. Cohort members were all nominally healthy when sampled, although unrecorded immune exposures were likely present. The donor tested CMV seropositive, placing the donor among the 289 seropositive members of the cohort. A peripheral blood sample was collected from each donor, and TCR beta sequencing was performed on peripheral blood mononuclear cells. The Qiagen DNeasy Blood Extraction Kit was used to extract genomic DNA from the blood cell samples. A remark on this clone: Its recognized antigen is unknown. No much larger clone is present one base from it, and per-base qualities are unavailable.

Sequencing input: PBMCs. The sequence was collected from a woman in her thirties or forties in good health and CMV-seropositive. The chain links TRBV7-8 with TRBJ1-1, and 8 bases in between align with TRBD1. The CDR3 loop reads CASSPGQGDVNTEAFF. The DNA reads TGTGCCAGCAGCCCCGGACAGGGCGATGTGAACACTGAAGCTTTCTTT.